This TCR beta chain stems from a study of OX40 agonist ivuxolimab in advanced cancers. Sequenced by immunoSEQ multiplex PCR; TCRdb stores in-frame clones only, minus some. This sample has over 60,000 clones, with roughly 80% found just once. Germline assignment: CDR1 SGDLS and CDR2 YYNGEE. There are 15 residues in the CDR3. With 4 bases clipped from V and 3 bases from J, the junction kept 6 bases outside the gene matches. This receptor was obtained from an adult with an advanced solid tumor such as melanoma, head and neck, liver or kidney cancer. Sequenced here: CD4+ or CD8+ T cells sorted from blood, sampled in a trial of the OX40 agonist ivuxolimab. The chain employs TRBV9 and TRBJ2-3; 9 bases line up with TRBD1. CDR3 bases: TGTGCCAGCAGCCCCGACAGGGGGAGAACAGATACGCAGTATTTT. Translating it yields CASSPDRGRTDTQYF.